Shown below are 3 T cell receptor beta chains from a single sample sequenced in a study of blood T cell repertoires in COVID-19. The data were produced by immunoSEQ multiplex PCR, yet TCRdb's version contains in-frame clones alone and is incomplete. The sample lists about 160,000 clones; roughly 91% were seen once. The material sequenced was peripheral blood. All receptors come from a woman between 50 and 59 years old with acute or convalescent COVID-19.

V usage is TRBV19 and J usage is TRBJ1-2; 9 positions agree with TRBD1. Trimming at V came to 10 bases and at J to 2 bases, leaving 8 bases not matched to a gene. CDR1 is LNHDA, CDR2 SQIVND, per germline (reference sequence). The CDR3 length is 14 residues. The CDR3 spells CATHTGTGNYGYTF. DNA for the CDR3: TGTGCCACCCACACCGGGACAGGGAACTATGGCTACACCTTC.

V usage is TRBV7-9 and J usage is TRBJ1-1, with unresolved D. CDR3 size: 14 residues. The V and J ends lost 1 base and 3 bases respectively, with 9 bases between them. Germline assignment: CDR1 SEHNR and CDR2 FQNEAQ (reference sequence). The CDR3 DNA follows: TGTGCCAGCAGCTTAGTTTCGGGGTACACTGAAGCTTTCTTT. It encodes CASSLVSGYTEAFF.

The chain has TRBV9 and TRBJ2-7; maybe TRBD2 (6 bases). This CDR3 is built from 15 residues. Germline assignment: CDR1 SGDLS and CDR2 YYNGEE. V was clipped by 1 base and J by 4 bases, with 15 bases between them. The CDR3 DNA sequence: TGTGCCAGCAGCGTATCCCTCGCGGGATCGTACGAGCAGTACTTC. Residues: CASSVSLAGSYEQYF.